Below are 17 T cell receptor beta chains sequenced from a single sample in a study of blood T cell repertoires in COVID-19. Sequenced by immunoSEQ multiplex PCR; TCRdb stores in-frame clones only, minus some. The repertoire includes 210,000 or so clones, approximately 84% of them detected once, and under 10% sits in the top ten. Input material: peripheral blood. These receptors were obtained from an elderly woman with COVID-19, enrolled during active disease.

This chain joins TRBV5-1 and TRBJ1-1; D ambiguous. The V gene's germline CDR1 is SGHRS and CDR2 YFSETQ. This CDR3 spans 14 amino acids. The ends were cut back, 0 bases at V and 3 bases at J, with 9 bases in the middle. The CDR3 region has the DNA TGCGCCAGCAGCTTGGTTTGGGGAGACACTGAAGCTTTCTTT. This encodes CASSLVWGDTEAFF.

This chain links TRBV9 with TRBJ2-3, with D maybe TRBD1 (5 bases). With 0 bases removed from V and 2 bases from J, the gap between germline ends came to 7 bases. The CDR3 covers 14 residues. Germline-derived CDR1 and CDR2 are SGDLS and YYNGEE. The DNA of the CDR3 is TGTGCCAGCAGCGTAGAACAGGTCACAGATACGCAGTATTTT. Protein product: CASSVEQVTDTQYF.

The V gene is TRBV5-4, the J gene TRBJ1-6; D remains ambiguous. The CDR3 has 13 residues. The germline V gene encodes CDR1 SGHNT and CDR2 YYREEE (reference sequence). With 4 bases removed from V and 7 bases from J, the gap between germline ends came to 9 bases. DNA for the CDR3: TGTGCCAGCAGCCCCTATTCGAATTCACCCCTCCACTTT. This encodes CASSPYSNSPLHF. Full variable domain (missing parts from reference TRBV5-4 and TRBJ1-6): ETGVTQSPTHLIKTRGQQVTLRCSSQSGHNTVSWYQQALGQGPQFIFQYYREEENGRGNFPPRFSGLQFPNYSSELNVNALELDDSALYLCASSPYSNSPLHFGNGTRLTVT.

The chain carries TRBV6-6 and TRBJ2-7, with 9 nucleotides matching TRBD1. CDR1 is MNHNY, CDR2 SVGAGI, per germline (reference sequence). V dropped 5 bases and J dropped 4; count of bases not matched to a gene: 18. This CDR3 region has 18 residues. The CDR3, as DNA: TGTGCCAGCAGTCTGAGGGGGTTTCCGGGACAGGGAGGTTACGAGCAGTACTTC. This sequence encodes CASSLRGFPGQGGYEQYF.

This clone appeared a single time. V usage is TRBV5-1 and J usage is TRBJ1-1; TRBD1 is a possible D gene (6 bases). CDR1 SGHRS and CDR2 YFSETQ come from the germline V gene. CDR3 size: 15 residues. V gave up 0 bases and J gave up 2 bases, with 11 bases separating them. The CDR3 DNA reads as TGCGCCAGCAGCTTGGAAGGGGGAGTTAACACTGAAGCTTTCTTT. This translates into CASSLEGGVNTEAFF.

The V gene is TRBV6-5, the J gene TRBJ2-5; the match to TRBD1 covers 11 bases. The length of the CDR3 is 13 residues. CDR1 and CDR2 from the germline V gene are MNHEY and SVGAGI. Germline trimming cut 9 bases from V and 2 bases from J; bases unmatched to any gene: 2. The CDR3 nucleotides read TGTGCCAGTGGGACAGGGGGGCAAGAGACCCAGTACTTC. Amino acids: CASGTGGQETQYF.

This chain links TRBV5-1 with TRBJ2-3; the match to TRBD1 covers 8 bases. Germline V gene sequence: CDR1 SGHRS, CDR2 YFSETQ. This CDR3 has 17 amino acids. Germline trimming cut 4 bases from V and 3 bases from J; bases unmatched to any gene: 13. The CDR3 nucleotides read TGCGCCAGCAGCAAGTCCCCCAGGGGGCAGGGAACAGATACGCAGTATTTT. Protein: CASSKSPRGQGTDTQYF.

The CDR3 coding sequence is TGTGCCAGCACCTTAGGGGGCGGACAGCCCCAGCATTTT. It codes for CASTLGGGQPQHF. The chain employs TRBV6-5 and TRBJ1-5; the match to TRBD1 covers 7 bases. J gave up 7 bases and V 7 bases, and 7 bases lay outside the gene matches. Germline V lookup: CDR1 MNHEY, CDR2 SVGAGI. The CDR3 consists of 13 residues.

This sequence joins TRBV7-9 and TRBJ1-2, with no clear D. The CDR3 runs 12 residues. V was pared by 2 bases and J by 7 bases, with 8 bases between. Per the germline V gene, CDR1 is SEHNR and CDR2 is FQNEAQ (reference sequence). The CDR3 DNA is TGTGCCAGCAGCTTAAGCGAGGCTGGCTACACCTTC. It is translated as CASSLSEAGYTF.

V is TRBV2 and J is TRBJ2-1, with TRBD2 matching 10 bases. The CDR3 runs 15 residues. CDR1 is SNHLY, CDR2 FYNNEI, per germline. Losses at the gene ends were 1 base for V and 7 bases for J; bases not matched to a gene: 4. This chain's CDR3 is CASSEGTSGGNEQFF. DNA for the CDR3: TGTGCCAGCAGTGAAGGGACTAGCGGAGGGAATGAGCAGTTCTTC.

A few counts support this clone. This chain joins TRBV18 and TRBJ2-7; no definite D call. CDR1 and CDR2 (germline): KGHSH, LQKENI. The CDR3 length is 15 residues. V lost 2 bases to trimming and J lost 2 bases, with 13 bases between them. CDR3 sequence (DNA): TGTGCCAGCTCACCAATGGCACACCTTCCCTACGAGCAGTACTTC. Its translation is CASSPMAHLPYEQYF.

The chain couples TRBV28 to TRBJ1-2; the D gene is possibly TRBD1 (5 bases). This CDR3 region has 15 residues. CDR1 and CDR2 (germline): MDHEN, SYDVKM. V gave up 2 bases and J gave up 7 bases, with 17 bases separating them. CDR3 coding DNA: TGTGCCAGCAGTTTACCTTCTACAGGCATCCTTGGCTACACCTTC. Protein product: CASSLPSTGILGYTF.

The chain employs TRBV2 and TRBJ1-1, with a weak D call TRBD1 (5 bases). The germline CDR1 and CDR2 sequences are SNHLY and FYNNEI. Trimming stripped 5 bases from V and 4 bases from J, with 14 bases between. The CDR3 contains 14 residues. This chain's CDR3 is CASSRQTRGTEAFF. The DNA of the CDR3 is TGTGCCAGCAGTCGACAGACCAGAGGCACTGAAGCTTTCTTT. Drawing the rest from reference TRBV2 and TRBJ1-1, the complete variable domain is EPEVTQTPSHQVTQMGQEVILRCVPISNHLYFYWYRQILGQKVEFLVSFYNNEISEKSEIFDDQFSVERPDGSNFTLKIRSTKLEDSAMYFCASSRQTRGTEAFFGQGTRLTVV.

The chain has TRBV7-9 and TRBJ1-1; possibly TRBD1 for D (5 bases). Trimming took off 5 bases at V and 7 bases at J, with 17 bases between the two ends. CDR3 length equals 14 residues. In germline, CDR1 is SEHNR, CDR2 FQNEAQ (reference sequence). DNA of the CDR3: TGTGCCAGCAGCCCCGCCGAAGACAGACTTGAAGCTTTCTTT. This encodes CASSPAEDRLEAFF.

The chain couples TRBV27 to TRBJ2-1, with 7 bases lining up with TRBD1. The CDR3 sequence is 15 residues long. J lost 8 bases, V lost 5 bases, and 12 bases had no gene match. The germline CDR1 and CDR2 sequences are MNHEY and SMNVEV (reference sequence). This CDR3 is CASSPRPGGEDEQFF. The CDR3 bases are TGTGCCAGCAGTCCGAGGCCAGGGGGAGAGGATGAGCAGTTCTTC.

V usage is TRBV6-5 and J usage is TRBJ2-2, with 7 bases fitting TRBD1. The J segment lost 7 bases and the V segment lost 0 bases, leaving 8 bases of the junction unmatched. The CDR3 is 16 amino acids. Germline assignment: CDR1 MNHEY and CDR2 SVGAGI. CDR3 residues: CASSYSHRGGSGELFF. The CDR3 DNA sequence: TGTGCCAGCAGTTACTCACACAGGGGCGGTAGCGGGGAGCTGTTTTTT.

In its sample, this clone was seen a few times. The chain carries TRBV7-8 and TRBJ1-6; D not certain. Trimming took off 5 bases at V and 7 bases at J, with 18 bases between the two ends. The germline V gene encodes CDR1 SGHVS and CDR2 FQNEAQ. CDR3 length: 16 residues. The CDR3, as DNA: TGTGCCAGCAGCCCCCAGGCAGGAACGGGGAATTCACCCCTCCACTTT. Amino acids: CASSPQAGTGNSPLHF.